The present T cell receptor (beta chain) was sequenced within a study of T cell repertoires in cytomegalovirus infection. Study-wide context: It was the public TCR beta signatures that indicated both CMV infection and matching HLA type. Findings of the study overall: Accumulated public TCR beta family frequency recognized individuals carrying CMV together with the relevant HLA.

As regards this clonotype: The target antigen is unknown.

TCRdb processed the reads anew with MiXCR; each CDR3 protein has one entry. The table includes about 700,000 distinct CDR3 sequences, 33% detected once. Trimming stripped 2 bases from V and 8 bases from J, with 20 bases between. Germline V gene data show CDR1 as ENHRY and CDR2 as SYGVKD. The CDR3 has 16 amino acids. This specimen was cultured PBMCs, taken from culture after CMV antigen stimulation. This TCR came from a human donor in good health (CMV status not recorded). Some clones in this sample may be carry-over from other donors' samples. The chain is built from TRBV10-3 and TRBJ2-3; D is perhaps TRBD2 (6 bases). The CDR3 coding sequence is TGTGCCATCAGTGAGCGGAGGGATGACCCAGGAGGTACGCAGTATTTT. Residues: CAISERRDDPGGTQYF.